This is a list of T cell receptor beta chains from one sample in a study of CD8 T cells in ankylosing spondylitis. TCRdb recomputed calls from the 5' RACE reads with MiXCR, one row per CDR3 protein. Seen here are over 600,000 distinct CDR3 sequences, around a fifth observed once, and the top ten hold about 20%. The sequenced sample was blood, either unsorted or a sorted T cell fraction (not recorded which). These receptors came from a male donor with ankylosing spondylitis. Both conserved end residues are trimmed from each CDR3. Fields, in order: D gene, J gene, V gene, CDR3 protein. A D gene is named only where the DNA matches it firmly.

D: TRBD1
J: TRBJ1-5
V: TRBV27
CDR3: ASSLTGDTNQPQH

D: NA
J: TRBJ2-7
V: TRBV29-1
CDR3: SVVDHYEQY

D: NA
J: TRBJ2-3
V: TRBV27
CDR3: ASSFGLSSTDTQY

D: TRBD1
J: TRBJ2-7
V: TRBV9
CDR3: ASSVGRTGPYEQY

D: NA
J: TRBJ2-1
V: TRBV4-1
CDR3: ASSQQGVRGGNEQF

D: NA
J: TRBJ2-2
V: TRBV7-2
CDR3: ASSSIGNTGELF

D: TRBD1
J: TRBJ1-1
V: TRBV5-1
CDR3: ASSLQQGTNTEAF

D: NA
J: TRBJ2-1
V: TRBV5-1
CDR3: ASSLQGIYNEQF

D: NA
J: TRBJ2-1
V: TRBV19
CDR3: ASSIRAVSYNEQF

D: NA
J: TRBJ2-1
V: TRBV27
CDR3: ASWELGSSYNEQF

D: NA
J: TRBJ1-4
V: TRBV7-2
CDR3: ASSLVAGLNEKLF

D: NA
J: TRBJ2-2
V: TRBV5-8
CDR3: ASSLVRGQGTGELF

D: NA
J: TRBJ1-1
V: TRBV3-1
CDR3: ASSQPPKNTEAF

D: TRBD2
J: TRBJ2-5
V: TRBV12-3/TRBV12-4
CDR3: ASSLGLAGVWETQY

D: NA
J: TRBJ2-5
V: TRBV6-1
CDR3: ASSEGLQETQY

D: NA
J: TRBJ2-2
V: TRBV7-9
CDR3: ASSSLPGTGELF

D: NA
J: TRBJ2-7
V: TRBV5-8
CDR3: ASRLRDAFWVEQY

D: NA
J: TRBJ1-2
V: TRBV20-1
CDR3: SARDLGSRSGGYT

D: NA
J: TRBJ2-7
V: TRBV20-1
CDR3: SARGGLRDYEQY

D: NA
J: TRBJ2-7
V: TRBV12-3/TRBV12-4
CDR3: ASTKDAGPGYEQY

D: NA
J: TRBJ1-1
V: TRBV7-3
CDR3: ASSLMGGADTEAF

D: NA
J: TRBJ2-3
V: TRBV27
CDR3: ASSLTPAGRDTQY

D: NA
J: TRBJ2-2
V: TRBV20-1
CDR3: SARDWGANTGELF

D: TRBD1
J: TRBJ2-5
V: TRBV7-2
CDR3: ASSLRQGRETQY

D: NA
J: TRBJ2-2
V: TRBV7-2
CDR3: ASSFLVASRTGELF

D: NA
J: TRBJ2-2
V: TRBV7-9
CDR3: ASSLDLRGTGELF

D: NA
J: TRBJ2-5
V: TRBV12-3/TRBV12-4
CDR3: ASSWGLQETQY

D: TRBD2
J: TRBJ2-1
V: TRBV28
CDR3: AGSGDYNEQF

D: TRBD1
J: TRBJ2-7
V: TRBV11-1
CDR3: ASSSRTGGISSYEQY

D: NA
J: TRBJ1-1
V: TRBV5-1
CDR3: ASSFTGSPNTEAF

D: NA
J: TRBJ2-7
V: TRBV5-1
CDR3: ASRASETYEQY

D: TRBD1
J: TRBJ1-6
V: TRBV5-5
CDR3: ASSQGVQGATYNSPLH

D: NA
J: TRBJ2-2
V: TRBV15
CDR3: ATSWDTNTGELF

D: TRBD1
J: TRBJ2-1
V: TRBV3-1
CDR3: ASSRTGFGNEQF

D: NA
J: TRBJ2-1
V: TRBV5-1
CDR3: ASSLRDNNEQF

D: NA
J: TRBJ1-5
V: TRBV5-1
CDR3: ASSLEGQLNQPQH

D: NA
J: TRBJ1-5
V: TRBV19
CDR3: ASSIVGTNQPQH

D: NA
J: TRBJ1-5
V: TRBV7-9
CDR3: ASSQQGWDQPQH

D: NA
J: TRBJ2-2
V: TRBV10-2
CDR3: ASSSIGGAGELF

D: NA
J: TRBJ1-1
V: TRBV11-3
CDR3: ASSAGQTPMNTEAF

D: NA
J: TRBJ1-4
V: TRBV28
CDR3: ATLNGAREKLF

D: NA
J: TRBJ1-1
V: TRBV2
CDR3: ASGAGNTEAF